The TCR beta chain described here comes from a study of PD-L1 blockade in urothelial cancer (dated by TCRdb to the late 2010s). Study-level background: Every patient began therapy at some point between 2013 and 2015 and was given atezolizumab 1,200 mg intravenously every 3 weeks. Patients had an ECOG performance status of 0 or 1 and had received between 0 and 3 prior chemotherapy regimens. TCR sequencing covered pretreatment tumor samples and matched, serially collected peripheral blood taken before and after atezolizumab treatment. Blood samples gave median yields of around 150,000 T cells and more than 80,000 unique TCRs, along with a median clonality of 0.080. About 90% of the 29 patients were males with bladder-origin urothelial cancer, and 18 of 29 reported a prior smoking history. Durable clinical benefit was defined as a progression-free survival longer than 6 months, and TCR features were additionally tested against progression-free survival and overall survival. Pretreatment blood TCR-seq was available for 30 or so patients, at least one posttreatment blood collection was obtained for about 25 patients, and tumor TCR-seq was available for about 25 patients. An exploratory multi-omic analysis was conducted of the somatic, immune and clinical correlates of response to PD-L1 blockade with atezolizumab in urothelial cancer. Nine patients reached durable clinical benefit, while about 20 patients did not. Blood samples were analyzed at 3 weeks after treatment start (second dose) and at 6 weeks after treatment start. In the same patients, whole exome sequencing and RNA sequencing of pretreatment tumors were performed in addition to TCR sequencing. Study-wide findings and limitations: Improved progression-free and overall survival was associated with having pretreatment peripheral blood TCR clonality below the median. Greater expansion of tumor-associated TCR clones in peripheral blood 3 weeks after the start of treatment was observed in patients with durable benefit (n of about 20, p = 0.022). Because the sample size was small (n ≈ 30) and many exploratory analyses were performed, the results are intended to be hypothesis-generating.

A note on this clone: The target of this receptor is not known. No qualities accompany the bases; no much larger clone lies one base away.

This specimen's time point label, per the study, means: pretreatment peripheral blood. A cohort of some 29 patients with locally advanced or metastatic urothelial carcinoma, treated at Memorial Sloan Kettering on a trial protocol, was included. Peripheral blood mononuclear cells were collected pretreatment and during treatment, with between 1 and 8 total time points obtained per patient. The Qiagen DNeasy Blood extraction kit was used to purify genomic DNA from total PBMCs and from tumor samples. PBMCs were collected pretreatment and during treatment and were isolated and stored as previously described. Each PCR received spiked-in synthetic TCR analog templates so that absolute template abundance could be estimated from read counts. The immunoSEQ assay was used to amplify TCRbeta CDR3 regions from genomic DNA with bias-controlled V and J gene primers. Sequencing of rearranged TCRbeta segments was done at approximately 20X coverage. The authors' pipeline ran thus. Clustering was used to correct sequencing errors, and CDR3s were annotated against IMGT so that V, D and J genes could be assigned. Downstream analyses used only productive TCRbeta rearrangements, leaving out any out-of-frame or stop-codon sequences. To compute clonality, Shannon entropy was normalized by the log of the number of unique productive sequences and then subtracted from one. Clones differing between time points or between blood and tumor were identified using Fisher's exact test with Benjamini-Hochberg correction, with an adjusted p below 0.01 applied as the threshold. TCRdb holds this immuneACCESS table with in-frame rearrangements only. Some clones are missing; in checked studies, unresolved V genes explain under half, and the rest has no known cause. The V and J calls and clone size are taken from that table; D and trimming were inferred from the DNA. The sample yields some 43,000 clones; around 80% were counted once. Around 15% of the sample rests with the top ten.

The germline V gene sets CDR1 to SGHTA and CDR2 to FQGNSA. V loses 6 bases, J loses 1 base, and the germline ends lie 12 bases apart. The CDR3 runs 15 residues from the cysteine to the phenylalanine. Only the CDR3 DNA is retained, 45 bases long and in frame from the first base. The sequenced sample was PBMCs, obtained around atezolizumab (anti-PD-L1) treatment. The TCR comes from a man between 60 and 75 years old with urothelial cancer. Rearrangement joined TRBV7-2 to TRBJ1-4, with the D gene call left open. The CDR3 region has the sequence CASRGDRGTNEKLFF. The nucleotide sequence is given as TGTGCCAGCAGGGGAGATAGAGGAACTAATGAAAAACTGTTTTTT.